This TCR beta chain came from a study of Graves' ophthalmopathy and Graves' hyperthyroidism. Amplification of TCR beta CDR3 regions used RNA transcripts. An initial RT-PCR round employing HTBI primers preceded a second-round multiplex PCR. Via MiXCR, TCRdb re-called the multiplex PCR reads, giving one row per CDR3 protein. The sample consists of some 1.1 million distinct CDR3 sequences, about two fifths of them appearing once. This clonotype turned up a few times. With 2 bases removed from V and 10 bases from J, the gap between germline ends came to 17 bases. The length of the CDR3 is 15 residues. The chain uses TRBV12-3 or TRBV12-4 and TRBJ1-4; D may be TRBD1 (6 bases). Sequencing used peripheral blood or thyroid tissue (not recorded which). This TCR was recovered from an adult man with Graves' hyperthyroidism. CDR3 sequence reads: CASSLSSEVGAKLFF. The CDR3 nucleotides are TGTGCCAGCAGTTTATCATCCGAGGTGGGGGCAAAACTGTTTTTT.